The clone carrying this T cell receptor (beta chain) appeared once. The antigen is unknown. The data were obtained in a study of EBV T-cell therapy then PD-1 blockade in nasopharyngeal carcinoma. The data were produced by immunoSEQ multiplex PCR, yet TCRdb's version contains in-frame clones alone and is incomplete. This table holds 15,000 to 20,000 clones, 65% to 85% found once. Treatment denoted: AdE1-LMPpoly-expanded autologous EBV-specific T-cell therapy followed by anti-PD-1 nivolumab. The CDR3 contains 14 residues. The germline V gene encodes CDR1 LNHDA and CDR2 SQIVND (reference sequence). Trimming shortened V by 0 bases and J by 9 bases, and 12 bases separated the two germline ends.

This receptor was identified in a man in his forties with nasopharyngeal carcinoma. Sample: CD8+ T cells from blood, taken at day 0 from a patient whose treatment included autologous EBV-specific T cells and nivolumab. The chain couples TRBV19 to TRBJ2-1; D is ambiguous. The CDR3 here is CASSIDLSSPEQFF. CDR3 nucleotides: TGTGCCAGTAGTATAGATCTGAGCTCCCCTGAGCAGTTCTTC.